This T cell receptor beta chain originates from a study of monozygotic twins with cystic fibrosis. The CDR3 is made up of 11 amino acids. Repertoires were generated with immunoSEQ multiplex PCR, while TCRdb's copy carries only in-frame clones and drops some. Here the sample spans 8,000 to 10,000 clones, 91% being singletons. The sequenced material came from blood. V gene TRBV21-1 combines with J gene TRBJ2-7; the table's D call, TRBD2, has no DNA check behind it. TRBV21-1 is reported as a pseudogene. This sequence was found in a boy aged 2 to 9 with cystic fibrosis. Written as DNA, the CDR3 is TGTGCCAGCCCCCACGGGTACGAGCAGTACTTC. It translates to CASPHGYEQYF.